The 30 T cell receptor beta chains reported below all come from one sample, sequenced in a study of cytomegalovirus exposure and HLA in healthy donors. Researchers ran the PCR with 60 Vbeta and 13 Jbeta primers. Profiling relied on immunoSEQ multiplex PCR, and the TCRdb table lists in-frame clones only, not all of them. The table lists 150,000 to 200,000 clones, about 83% of them singletons. The sequencing input was PBMCs. The receptors were gathered from a female donor in good health and CMV-seronegative.

This chain connects TRBV23-1 to TRBJ1-1; TRBD1 is a possible D gene (6 bases). TRBV23-1 is an open reading frame whose function is uncertain. V was pared by 7 bases and J by 2 bases, with 20 bases between. The CDR3 loop spans 16 amino acids. The CDR3 DNA is TGCGCCAGCATCGAACTTGGTAGGGGGGGCAACACTGAAGCTTTCTTT. Protein product: CASIELGRGGNTEAFF.

A note on this clone: One end of the junction is discordant with germline, which a read error may explain. V gene TRBV7-7 combines with J gene TRBJ2-5, with D perhaps TRBD2 (6 bases). This CDR3 is built from 16 residues. CDR1 is SSHAT and CDR2 is FNYEAQ in the germline V gene (reference sequence). In nucleotides, the CDR3 is TGTGCTAGCAGCCCAGTTTTTTTCGGGGGCCAAGAGACCCAGTACTTC. Translation: CASSPVFFGGQETQYF. Drawing the rest from reference TRBV7-7 and TRBJ2-5, the complete variable domain is GAGVSQSPRYKVTKRGQDVTLRCDPISSHATLYWYQQALGQGPEFLTYFNYEAQPDKSGLPSDRFSAERPEGSISTLTIQRTEQRDSAMYRCASSPVFFGGQETQYFGPGTRLLVL.

The chain carries TRBV27 and TRBJ2-7, with a weak D call TRBD1 (6 bases). Trimming left V 0 bases short and J 0 bases short, with 9 bases between. In germline, CDR1 is MNHEY, CDR2 SMNVEV (reference sequence). There are 15 residues in the CDR3. The chain's CDR3 is CASSLSWDNSYEQYF. Written as DNA, the CDR3 is TGTGCCAGCAGTTTATCGTGGGACAACTCCTACGAGCAGTACTTC.

This clone was detected a few times. The gene calls are TRBV27 and TRBJ1-2; 8 positions match TRBD1. Germline-derived CDR1 and CDR2 are MNHEY and SMNVEV (reference sequence). V trimming: 4 bases; J trimming: 7 bases; junction bases outside the gene matches: 5. The CDR3 sequence is 13 residues long. The CDR3 is CASSSRTGSGYTF. In nucleotides, the CDR3 is TGTGCCAGCAGTTCTCGGACAGGGTCTGGCTACACCTTC.

This clone was counted once. The chain recombines TRBV25-1 with TRBJ1-2; 10 nucleotides agree with TRBD1. The CDR3 runs 15 residues. The germline CDR1 and CDR2 sequences are MGHDK and SYGVNS. The trim removed 4 bases at V and 6 bases at J, leaving 8 bases unmatched. The CDR3, as DNA: TGTGCCAGCAGTGGGACGGGACAGGGGAGAAATGGCTACACCTTC. Translating gives CASSGTGQGRNGYTF.

The CDR3 spells CASKMGGVEKLFF. The CDR3 DNA follows: TGTGCCAGCAAAATGGGGGGAGTAGAAAAACTGTTTTTT. V is TRBV19 and J is TRBJ1-4; D is possibly TRBD1 (5 bases). CDR1 LNHDA and CDR2 SQIVND come from the germline V gene (reference sequence). V shed 9 bases and J shed 8 bases, with 16 bases lying between them. The CDR3 extends over 13 amino acids.

A note on this clone: At one boundary the junction diverges from the germline segment, which might be a read error. Here the CDR3 reads CASSPPGQRDEKLFF. CDR3 nucleotides: TGTGCCAGCTCCCCACCGGGACAACGAGATGAAAAACTGTTTTTT. The genes are TRBV18 and TRBJ1-4; weak D call: TRBD1 (6 bases). Germline CDR1 reads KGHSH; CDR2 reads LQKENI. CDR3 length equals 15 residues.

The chain combines TRBV21-1 with TRBJ2-7; the tabulated D call, TRBD2, remains unverified against the DNA. TRBV21-1 is an annotated pseudogene. This CDR3 region has 14 residues. Here the CDR3 DNA reads TGTGCCAGCATCCTTTGGGGGGTTACCTACGAGCAGTACTTC. Translating it yields CASILWGVTYEQYF.

The CDR3 DNA sequence: TGTGCCAGCAGCTTAAACACAGGGTCCGAAGCTTTCTTT. Protein product: CASSLNTGSEAFF. The V and J genes are TRBV7-9 and TRBJ1-1, with D possibly being TRBD1 (6 bases). The CDR3 totals 13 residues. Germline CDR1 SEHNR, CDR2 FQNEAQ (reference sequence). V dropped 2 bases and J dropped 8 bases, with 12 bases sitting between them.

This clone was seen once. This chain uses TRBV7-2 with TRBJ2-7; D may be TRBD2 (5 bases). V was cut by 5 bases and J by 2 bases, with 13 bases left in between. This CDR3 is 14 amino acids long. Germline V gives CDR1 SGHTA, CDR2 FQGNSA. The CDR3 loop reads CASSVTMTTYEQYF. The CDR3 DNA reads as TGTGCCAGCAGCGTCACAATGACTACCTACGAGCAGTACTTC.

The chain recombines TRBV5-1 with TRBJ1-1, with D unresolved. V lost 0 bases to trimming and J lost 6 bases, with 9 bases between them. This CDR3 is 13 amino acids long. Germline loops: CDR1 SGHRS, CDR2 YFSETQ. Here the CDR3 reads CASSLGPGSEAFF. CDR3 nucleotide sequence: TGCGCCAGCAGCTTGGGCCCGGGGTCTGAAGCTTTCTTT.

The chain couples TRBV15 to TRBJ2-3; 10 positions agree with TRBD2. V was clipped by 0 bases and J by 3 bases; unmatched bases: 6. Germline lookup yields CDR1 LNHNV and CDR2 YYDKDF (reference sequence). The CDR3 runs to 17 residues. The CDR3 loop reads CATSRETLAGGTDTQYF. In nucleotides, the CDR3 is TGTGCCACCAGCAGAGAAACCTTAGCGGGGGGTACAGATACGCAGTATTTT.

This rearrangement joins TRBV2 to TRBJ1-2; 8 bases are a match to TRBD1. This CDR3 is 14 amino acids long. Germline trimming cut 6 bases from V and 4 bases from J; bases unmatched to any gene: 7. Germline V lookup: CDR1 SNHLY, CDR2 FYNNEI. CDR3 nucleotides: TGTGCCAGCAGGGGGTCAGGGGGCGGCTATGGCTACACCTTC. Translated, it gives CASRGSGGGYGYTF.

This chain uses TRBV15 with TRBJ2-1; 7 nucleotides line up with TRBD2. This CDR3 contains 16 residues. V dropped 3 bases and J dropped 7; count of bases not matched to a gene: 12. The germline V gene encodes CDR1 LNHNV and CDR2 YYDKDF (reference sequence). DNA for the CDR3: TGTGCCACCAGCAGCTCGGGGCTAGCGGAGTGGAATGAGCAGTTCTTC. Residues: CATSSSGLAEWNEQFF.

The chain links TRBV4-3 to TRBJ2-1, with 8 nucleotides matching TRBD2. The CDR3 runs 15 residues. The trim removed 8 bases at V and 9 bases at J, leaving 15 bases unmatched. Per the germline V gene, CDR1 is LGHNA and CDR2 is YSLEER. CDR3 nucleotides: TGCGCCAGCCGGGGGGCGCGGACTAGCATGAGTGAGCAGTTCTTC. This translates into CASRGARTSMSEQFF.

This clone was found a few times. The chain combines TRBV28 with TRBJ1-1; D gene unclear. CDR3 length: 13 residues. V gave up 4 bases and J gave up 5 bases, with 11 bases separating them. CDR1 is MDHEN and CDR2 is SYDVKM in the germline V gene. CDR3 residues: CASSSPRGTEAFF. Here the CDR3 DNA reads TGTGCCAGCAGTTCGCCCCGGGGAACTGAAGCTTTCTTT.

The V call is TRBV9, the J call TRBJ2-5, with 16 nucleotides matching TRBD2. V lost 2 bases, J lost 4 bases, and 5 bases stayed unmatched. The CDR3 consists of 17 residues. In germline, CDR1 is SGDLS, CDR2 YYNGEE. CDR3 bases: TGTGCCAGCAGCGTCGGAGGGACTAGCGGGAGGGGAGAGACCCAGTACTTC. It yields the protein CASSVGGTSGRGETQYF.

For the CDR3, the DNA is TGTGCCAGCAGTTACCAGGGGAGCTATGGCTACACCTTC. It translates to CASSYQGSYGYTF. The chain carries TRBV6-5 and TRBJ1-2; D is perhaps TRBD1 (6 bases). The V end lost 2 bases, the J end lost 4 bases, and 8 bases lay between the germline ends. The germline V gene encodes CDR1 MNHEY and CDR2 SVGAGI. The CDR3 extends over 13 amino acids.

The chain uses TRBV4-1 and TRBJ2-1; D may be TRBD1 (6 bases). V lost 5 bases and J lost 9, with 14 bases in between. Per germline, CDR1 MGHRA and CDR2 YSYEKL. This CDR3 contains 13 residues. The CDR3 protein is CASSGDGQFEQFF. The CDR3 nucleotides are TGCGCCAGCAGCGGAGACGGACAGTTTGAGCAGTTCTTC.

As concerns this clone: Other nucleotide sequences in the sample specify the same CDR3. V is TRBV6-5 and J is TRBJ2-5, with 10 bases aligning to TRBD1. The CDR3 is 15 amino acids. Germline V CDR1 and CDR2: MNHEY, SVGAGI. The V gene end was trimmed by 9 bases and the J gene end by 3 bases; junction bases not matched to a gene: 10. The CDR3 DNA reads TGTGCCAGTAGACAGGGGGCGCGTTTTAAAGAGACCCAGTACTTC. Its translation is CASRQGARFKETQYF.

The chain joins TRBV2 to TRBJ2-5; 7 bases line up with TRBD2. Germline lookup yields CDR1 SNHLY and CDR2 FYNNEI. J was trimmed by 5 bases and V by 4 bases; bases with no gene match: 10. CDR3 length: 15 amino acids. In nucleotides, the CDR3 is TGTGCCAGCAGTGGGGGTGGGGGGGGAGATGAGACCCAGTACTTC. It codes for CASSGGGGGDETQYF.

The CDR3 loop reads CASSPPHTGPDTQYF. DNA of the CDR3: TGTGCCAGCTCACCACCCCATACAGGTCCAGATACGCAGTATTTT. The chain has TRBV18 and TRBJ2-3, with D possibly being TRBD1 (5 bases). This CDR3 spans 15 amino acids. The germline V gene encodes CDR1 KGHSH and CDR2 LQKENI. The V end lost 0 bases, the J end lost 4 bases, and 11 bases lay between the germline ends. Full variable domain (remainder filled in from reference TRBV18 and TRBJ2-3): NAGVMQNPRHLVRRRGQEARLRCSPMKGHSHVYWYRQLPEEGLKFMVYLQKENIIDESGMPKERFSAEFPKEGPSILRIQQVVRGDSAAYFCASSPPHTGPDTQYFGPGTRLTVL.

This clone was recorded only once. This rearrangement joins TRBV9 to TRBJ2-3, with D possibly matching TRBD1 (7 bases). This CDR3 region has 16 residues. V dropped 4 bases and J dropped 8 bases, with 23 bases sitting between them. Germline CDR1 is SGDLS and CDR2 is YYNGEE. CDR3 bases: TGTGCCAGCAGCCCGACGTATGGGGGGACAGTAGGTACGCAGTATTTT. Encoded protein: CASSPTYGGTVGTQYF.

The chain carries TRBV7-2 and TRBJ1-2; D not certain. Germline CDR1 and CDR2: SGHTA and FQGNSA. CDR3 length: 13 residues. V shed 2 bases and J shed 8 bases, with 12 bases lying between them. This CDR3 reads CASSLRQAWGYTF. For the CDR3, the DNA is TGTGCCAGCAGCTTACGGCAGGCTTGGGGCTACACCTTC.

This chain connects TRBV2 to TRBJ2-5; 8 bases fit TRBD2. The germline V gene encodes CDR1 SNHLY and CDR2 FYNNEI. This CDR3 spans 14 amino acids. Trimming removed 7 bases from V and 3 bases from J; junction bases left unmatched: 7. CDR3 in DNA: TGTGCCAGCATCCGTGGACTAGCCAAAGAGACCCAGTACTTC. Its translation: CASIRGLAKETQYF.

This chain uses TRBV28 with TRBJ2-2; no clear D. This CDR3 comprises 13 residues. Trimming shortened V by 4 bases and J by 0 bases, and 3 bases separated the two germline ends. Germline values: CDR1 MDHEN, CDR2 SYDVKM. The CDR3 loop is CASSSANTGELFF. The CDR3 DNA reads as TGTGCCAGCAGTTCGGCGAACACCGGGGAGCTGTTTTTT.

This clone was observed a handful of times. This chain joins TRBV28 and TRBJ1-5; no definite D call. Germline CDR1 is MDHEN and CDR2 is SYDVKM. CDR3 size: 14 residues. Trimming removed 8 bases at V and 0 bases at J, with 11 bases between. Here the CDR3 DNA reads TGTGCCAGCCAACTACTCTATAGCAATCAGCCCCAGCATTTT. This codes for CASQLLYSNQPQHF.

This clone was seen a handful of times. The chain joins TRBV7-9 to TRBJ1-3, with a tentative D call TRBD1 (5 bases). CDR1 is SEHNR and CDR2 is FQNEAQ in the germline V gene (reference sequence). The length of the CDR3 is 15 residues. Trimming removed 5 bases from V and 0 bases from J, with 11 bases in between. CDR3 nucleotides: TGTGCCAGCAGCACAGGACGGCTCTCTGGAAACACCATATATTTT. Amino acids: CASSTGRLSGNTIYF. The full variable domain, with the rest looked up from reference TRBV7-9 and TRBJ1-3, is DTGVSQNPRHKITKRGQNVTFRCDPISEHNRLYWYRQTLGQGPEFLTYFQNEAQLEKSRLLSDRFSAERPKGSFSTLEIQRTEQGDSAMYLCASSTGRLSGNTIYFGEGSWLTVV.

The chain couples TRBV5-1 to TRBJ1-2; D gene ambiguous. The V and J ends lost 0 bases and 0 bases respectively, with 6 bases between them. The CDR3 length is 14 residues. Looked up from germline, CDR1 is SGHRS and CDR2 is YFSETQ. The CDR3 loop is CASSLDTPNYGYTF. The CDR3 DNA reads TGCGCCAGCAGCTTGGACACGCCTAACTATGGCTACACCTTC.

This clone came up a few times. CDR3 nucleotides: TGTGCCAGTAGGAGGACAGGGGACAACTATGGCTACACCTTC. Amino acid sequence: CASRRTGDNYGYTF. The genes are TRBV19 and TRBJ1-2; 9 bases match TRBD1. Losses at the gene ends were 6 bases for V and 2 bases for J; bases not matched to a gene: 4. Germline V gives CDR1 LNHDA, CDR2 SQIVND (reference sequence). This CDR3 region has 14 residues.